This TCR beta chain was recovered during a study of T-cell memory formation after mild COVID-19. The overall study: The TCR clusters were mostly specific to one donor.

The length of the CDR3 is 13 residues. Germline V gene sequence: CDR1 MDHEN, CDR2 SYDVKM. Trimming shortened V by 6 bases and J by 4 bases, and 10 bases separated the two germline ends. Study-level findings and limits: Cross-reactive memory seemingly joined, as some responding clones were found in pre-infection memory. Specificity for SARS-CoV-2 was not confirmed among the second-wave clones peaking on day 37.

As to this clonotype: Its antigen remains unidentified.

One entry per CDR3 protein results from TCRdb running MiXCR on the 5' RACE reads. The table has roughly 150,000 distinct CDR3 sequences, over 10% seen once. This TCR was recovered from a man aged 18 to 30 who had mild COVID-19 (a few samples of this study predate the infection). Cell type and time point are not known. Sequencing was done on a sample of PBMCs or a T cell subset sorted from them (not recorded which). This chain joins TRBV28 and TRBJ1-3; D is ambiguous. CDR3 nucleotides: TGTGCCAGCAGGACTGAGACAGGAAACACCATATATTTT. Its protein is CASRTETGNTIYF.